The next 2 T cell receptor beta chains were all read from a single sample in a study of blood T cell repertoires in COVID-19. Assay used: immunoSEQ multiplex PCR; TCRdb lists only in-frame clones, some missing. This sample has roughly 280,000 clones; 80% to 85% occur once, and the top ten carry around 4%. Specimen: peripheral blood. These receptors were obtained from a man in his sixties with acute or convalescent COVID-19.

This chain links TRBV6-5 with TRBJ1-5, with D tentatively TRBD1 (5 bases). The germline V and J ends were trimmed by 5 bases and 3 bases, with 11 bases remaining between them. Germline V gene sequence: CDR1 MNHEY, CDR2 SVGAGI. CDR3 size: 14 residues. The chain's CDR3 is CASSLRGDNQPQHF. CDR3 in DNA: TGTGCCAGCAGTCTTCGGGGGGACAATCAGCCCCAGCATTTT.

The chain uses TRBV30 and TRBJ1-2; 7 positions agree with TRBD1. The CDR3 has 15 residues. Looked up from germline, CDR1 is GTSNPN and CDR2 is SVGIG (reference sequence). The ends lost 4 bases at V and 7 bases at J; junction bases unmatched: 15. DNA of the CDR3: TGTGCCTGGACCCCCAGAGGGAGGAACAGGGGTGGCTACACCTTC. Encoded protein: CAWTPRGRNRGGYTF.